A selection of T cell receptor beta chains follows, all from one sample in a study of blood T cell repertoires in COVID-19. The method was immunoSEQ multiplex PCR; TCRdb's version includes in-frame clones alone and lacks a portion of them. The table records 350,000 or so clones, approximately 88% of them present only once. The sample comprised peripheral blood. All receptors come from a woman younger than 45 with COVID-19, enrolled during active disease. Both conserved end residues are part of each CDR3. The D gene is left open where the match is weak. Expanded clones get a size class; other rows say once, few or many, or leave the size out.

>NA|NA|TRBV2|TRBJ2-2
CASSERQENTGELFF
TGTGCCAGCAGTGAGCGACAGGAGAACACCGGGGAGCTGTTTTTT
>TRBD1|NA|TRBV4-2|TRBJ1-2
CASSHTGVGDGYTF
TGTGCCAGCAGCCATACAGGGGTGGGAGATGGCTACACCTTC
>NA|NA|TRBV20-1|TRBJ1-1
CSAPGGGAAFF
TGCAGTGCCCCGGGGGGAGGCGCGGCTTTCTTT
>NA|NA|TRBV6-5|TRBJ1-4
CASSWDTTNEKLFF
TGTGCCAGCAGTTGGGACACCACGAATGAAAAACTGTTTTTT
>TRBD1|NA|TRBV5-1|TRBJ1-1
CASSSGPGGYYTEAFF
TGCGCCAGCAGCTCCGGACCAGGGGGCTATTATACTGAAGCTTTCTTT
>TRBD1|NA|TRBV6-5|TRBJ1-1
CASSYSTGWAEAFF
TGTGCCAGCAGTTACTCGACAGGGTGGGCTGAAGCTTTCTTT
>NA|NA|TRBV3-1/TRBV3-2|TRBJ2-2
CASSQEGNRGHGELFF
TGTGCCAGCAGCCAAGAGGGGAATAGAGGGCACGGGGAGCTGTTTTTT
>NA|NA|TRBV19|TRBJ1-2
CASSPQLTMGYTF
TGTGCCAGTAGTCCGCAACTAACCATGGGCTACACCTTC
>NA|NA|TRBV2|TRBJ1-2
CASSEFPGQGEGYTF
TGTGCCAGCAGTGAATTTCCCGGGCAAGGGGAAGGCTACACCTTC
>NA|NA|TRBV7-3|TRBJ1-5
CASSARQGNQPQHF
TGTGCCAGCAGCGCCCGACAGGGCAATCAGCCCCAGCATTTT
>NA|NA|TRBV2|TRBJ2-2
CASSATGTGELFF
TGTGCCAGCAGCGCTACGGGAACCGGGGAGCTGTTTTTT
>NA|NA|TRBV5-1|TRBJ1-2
CASSLRAGYGYTF
TGCGCCAGCAGCTTGCGAGCGGGCTATGGCTACACCTTC
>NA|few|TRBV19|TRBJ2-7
CASSIRDTYEQYF
TGTGCCAGTAGTATCCGGGACACATACGAGCAGTACTTC
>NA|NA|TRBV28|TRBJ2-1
CASSFSYNEQFF
TGTGCCAGCAGTTTCAGCTACAATGAGCAGTTCTTC
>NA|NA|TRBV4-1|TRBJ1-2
CASSHSLYGYTF
TGCGCCAGCAGCCATTCTCTCTATGGCTACACCTTC
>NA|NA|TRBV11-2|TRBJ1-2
CASSSPGRGGYTF
TGTGCCAGCAGCTCACCCGGAAGGGGTGGCTACACCTTC
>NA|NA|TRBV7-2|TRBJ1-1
CASSLEQMNTEAFF
TGTGCCAGCAGCTTAGAACAGATGAACACTGAAGCTTTCTTT
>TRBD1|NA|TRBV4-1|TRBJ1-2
CASSTRDRDGYTF
TGCGCCAGCAGCACTCGGGACAGGGATGGCTACACCTTC
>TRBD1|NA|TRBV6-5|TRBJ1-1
CASRDRGEAFF
TGTGCCAGCAGAGACAGGGGTGAAGCTTTCTTT
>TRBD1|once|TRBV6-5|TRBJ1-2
CASNQGAGNYGYTF
TGTGCCAGCAATCAGGGGGCAGGGAACTATGGCTACACCTTC
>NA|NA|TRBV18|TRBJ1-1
CASSPGQPTTEAFF
TGTGCCAGCTCACCAGGACAGCCGACGACTGAAGCTTTCTTT
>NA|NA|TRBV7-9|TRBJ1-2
CASRAGNPNYGYTF
TGTGCCAGCAGGGCAGGGAACCCTAACTATGGCTACACCTTC
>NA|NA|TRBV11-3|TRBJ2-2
CASSLGQNTGELFF
TGTGCCAGCAGCTTAGGTCAAAACACCGGGGAGCTGTTTTTT
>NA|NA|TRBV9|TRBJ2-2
CASRSDSYTGELFF
TGTGCCAGCAGATCGGACTCTTACACCGGGGAGCTGTTTTTT
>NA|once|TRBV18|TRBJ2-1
CASSPERRAHGEQFF
TGTGCCAGCTCACCAGAAAGGAGGGCTCATGGTGAGCAGTTCTTC
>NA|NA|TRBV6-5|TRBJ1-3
CASSYGGGGGNTIYF
TGTGCCAGCAGTTACGGAGGAGGAGGTGGAAACACCATATATTTT
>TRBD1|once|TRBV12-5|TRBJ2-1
CASGRGQGLEQFF
TGTGCTAGTGGTCGCGGACAGGGGCTCGAGCAGTTCTTC
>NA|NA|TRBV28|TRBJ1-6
CASSSLQGYNSPLHF
TGTGCCAGCAGTTCCCTCCAGGGCTATAATTCACCCCTCCACTTT
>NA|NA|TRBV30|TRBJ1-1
CAWSVQADTEAFF
TGTGCCTGGAGTGTGCAGGCAGACACTGAAGCTTTCTTT
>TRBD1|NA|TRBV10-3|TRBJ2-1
CAISVGGSSNEQFF
TGTGCCATCAGTGTAGGGGGCTCATCCAATGAGCAGTTCTTC
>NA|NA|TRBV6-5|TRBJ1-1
CASSYQGANTEAFF
TGTGCCAGCAGTTATCAAGGGGCGAACACTGAAGCTTTCTTT
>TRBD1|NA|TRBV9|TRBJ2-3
CASSAGTVRTDTQYF
TGTGCCAGCAGCGCGGGGACAGTGAGAACAGATACGCAGTATTTT
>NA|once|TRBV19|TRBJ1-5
CASSLGYSNQPQHF
TGTGCCAGTAGTTTAGGTTATAGCAATCAGCCCCAGCATTTT
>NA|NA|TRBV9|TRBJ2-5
CASSTRQDWETQYF
TGTGCCAGCAGCACCCGACAGGACTGGGAGACCCAGTACTTC
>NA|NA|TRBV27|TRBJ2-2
CASSSGLNTGELFF
TGTGCCAGCAGTTCGGGATTGAACACCGGGGAGCTGTTTTTT
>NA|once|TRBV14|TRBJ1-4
CASSQGRTNEKLFF
TGTGCCAGCAGCCAAGGGAGAACTAATGAAAAACTGTTTTTT
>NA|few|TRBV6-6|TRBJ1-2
CASSPTESYAYTF
TGTGCCAGCAGTCCTACAGAATCGTATGCCTACACCTTC
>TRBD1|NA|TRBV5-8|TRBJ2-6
CASSLDGDRVLSGANVLTF
TGTGCCAGCAGCTTGGATGGGGACAGGGTCCTCTCTGGGGCCAACGTCCTGACTTTC
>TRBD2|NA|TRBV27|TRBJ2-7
CASKLAGGRYEQYF
TGTGCCAGTAAACTAGCGGGGGGACGCTACGAGCAGTACTTC
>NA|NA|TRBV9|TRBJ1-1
CASSVDGRGTEAFF
TGTGCCAGCAGCGTAGACGGCCGGGGGACTGAAGCTTTCTTT
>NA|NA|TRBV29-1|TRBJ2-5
CSVTGVRFQETQYF
TGCAGCGTGACGGGGGTGAGATTCCAAGAGACCCAGTACTTC
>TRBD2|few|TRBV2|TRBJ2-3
CASSSGGARTQYF
TGTGCCAGCTCTAGCGGGGGGGCGCGTACGCAGTATTTT
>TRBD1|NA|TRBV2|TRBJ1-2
CASSRMTGRYGYTF
TGTGCCAGCAGCCGTATGACAGGGCGGTATGGCTACACCTTC
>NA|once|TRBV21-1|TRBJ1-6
CASSKPRGNSPLHF
TGTGCCAGCAGCAAGCCGCGGGGGAATTCACCCCTCCACTTT
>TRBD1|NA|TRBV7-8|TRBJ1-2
CASSRPDRGRYGYTF
TGTGCCAGCAGCCGCCCGGACAGGGGGCGGTATGGCTACACCTTC
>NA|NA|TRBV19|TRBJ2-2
CASSQGGSNTGELFF
TGTGCCAGTAGCCAGGGGGGATCGAACACCGGGGAGCTGTTTTTT
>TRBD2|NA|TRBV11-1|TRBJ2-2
CASSPKLAGGPGELFF
TGTGCCAGCAGCCCTAAACTAGCGGGGGGGCCCGGGGAGCTGTTTTTT
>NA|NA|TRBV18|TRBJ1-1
CASPGRGGLNTEAFF
TGTGCCAGCCCAGGGAGGGGGGGATTGAACACTGAAGCTTTCTTT
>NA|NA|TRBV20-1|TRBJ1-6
CSASRQTRGSPLHF
TGCAGTGCGAGTAGGCAAACTAGAGGTTCACCCCTCCACTTT
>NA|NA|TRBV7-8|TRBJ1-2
CASTSNFKSGYTF
TGTGCCAGCACCTCCAATTTTAAGAGTGGCTACACCTTC
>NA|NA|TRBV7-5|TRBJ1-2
CVRSRQGWDYGYTF
TGTGTCAGAAGCCGACAGGGCTGGGACTATGGCTACACCTTC
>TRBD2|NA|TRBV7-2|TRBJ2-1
CASSLDGSGGYNEQFF
TGTGCCAGCAGCTTAGACGGTAGCGGGGGCTACAATGAGCAGTTCTTC
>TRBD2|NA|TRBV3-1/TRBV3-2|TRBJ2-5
CASSQEGSGEPQETQYF
TGTGCCAGCAGCCAAGAGGGTAGCGGGGAGCCACAAGAGACCCAGTACTTC
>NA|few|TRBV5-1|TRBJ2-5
CASSPGSRSGPGETQYF
TGCGCCAGCAGCCCAGGATCGAGGTCTGGGCCGGGGGAGACCCAGTACTTC
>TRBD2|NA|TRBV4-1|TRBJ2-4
CASSLGRGNIQYF
TGCGCCAGCAGCTTAGGGAGGGGAAACATTCAGTACTTC